This T cell receptor beta chain stems from a study of blood T cell repertoires in COVID-19. Study overall: Spain, Italy and the United States supplied samples that represented acute and convalescent COVID-19. In each case, the material was cDNA or gDNA derived from T cells, B-cell-depleted T cells, or PBMCs.

Germline CDR1 reads DFQATT; CDR2 reads SNEGSKA (reference sequence). J lost 3 bases, V lost 3 bases, and 1 base had no gene match. The CDR3 runs 12 residues. Generated by immunoSEQ multiplex PCR, the TCRdb table keeps only in-frame clones and is missing some. This sample has about 150,000 clones, with about 85% found just once. Followed longitudinally, the Seattle patients had been enrolled during active infection. The chain combines TRBV20-1 with TRBJ2-7; 8 bases are shared with TRBD1. Sequences were obtained from peripheral blood. This TCR came from a man aged 55 to 70 with COVID-19, enrolled during active disease. CDR3 residues: CSASDRGYEQYF. DNA of the CDR3: TGCAGTGCTAGTGACAGGGGCTACGAGCAGTACTTC.